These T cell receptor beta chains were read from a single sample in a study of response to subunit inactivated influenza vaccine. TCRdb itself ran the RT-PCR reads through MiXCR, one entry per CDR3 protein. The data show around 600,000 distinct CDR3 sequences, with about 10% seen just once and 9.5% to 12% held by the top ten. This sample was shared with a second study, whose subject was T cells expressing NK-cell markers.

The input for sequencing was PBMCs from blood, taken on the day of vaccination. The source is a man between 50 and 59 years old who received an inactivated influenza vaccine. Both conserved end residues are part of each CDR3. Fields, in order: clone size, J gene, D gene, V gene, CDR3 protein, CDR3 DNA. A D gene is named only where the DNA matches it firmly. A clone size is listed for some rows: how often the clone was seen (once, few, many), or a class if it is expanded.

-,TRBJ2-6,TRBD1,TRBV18,CASSPRRDRVVGANVLTF,TGTGCCAGCTCACCCCGACGGGACAGGGTGGTTGGGGCCAACGTCCTGACTTTC
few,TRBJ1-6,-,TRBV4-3,CASSQDPPGRPYNSPLHF,TGCGCCAGCAGCCAAGATCCCCCAGGGAGGCCTTATAATTCACCCCTCCACTTT
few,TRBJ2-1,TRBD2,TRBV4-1,CASSPLELAGGWSSYNEQFF,TGCGCCAGCAGCCCCCTCGAACTAGCGGGGGGTTGGAGCTCCTACAATGAGCAGTTCTTC
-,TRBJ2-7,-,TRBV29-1,CSVEDGQGSSGYEQYF,TGCAGCGTTGAAGACGGGCAGGGCTCGTCGGGCTACGAGCAGTACTTC
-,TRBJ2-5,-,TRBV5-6,CASSSPHTGEWLETQYF,TGTGCCAGCAGCTCCCCCCACACGGGAGAGTGGCTAGAGACCCAGTACTTC
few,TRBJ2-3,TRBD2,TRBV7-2,CASSLPGAGYTDTQYF,TGTGCCAGCAGCCTACCCGGAGCGGGGTACACAGATACGCAGTATTTT
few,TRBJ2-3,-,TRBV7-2,CATSTGTDTQYF,TGTGCCACCTCGACAGGCACAGATACGCAGTATTTT
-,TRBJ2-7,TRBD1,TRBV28,CATIQGSSYEQYF,TGTGCCACCATACAGGGGAGCTCCTACGAGCAGTACTTC
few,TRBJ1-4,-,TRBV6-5,CASSYSARRQQNEKLFF,TGTGCCAGCAGTTACTCCGCTCGGAGGCAGCAGAATGAAAAACTGTTTTTT
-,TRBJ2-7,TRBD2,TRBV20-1,CSARDYRLAGAGGQYF,TGCAGTGCTAGAGATTATAGACTAGCGGGAGCGGGGGGGCAGTACTTC
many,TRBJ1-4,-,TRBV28,CASSLGLGREKLFF,TGTGCCAGCAGTTTGGGACTGGGTAGAGAAAAACTGTTTTTT
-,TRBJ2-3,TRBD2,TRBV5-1,CASSSGLEVVDTQYF,TGCGCCAGCAGCTCTGGACTAGAAGTTGTGGATACGCAGTATTTT
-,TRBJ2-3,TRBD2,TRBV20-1,CSARDRVAGYTDTQYF,TGCAGTGCTAGAGATCGGGTAGCGGGGTACACAGATACGCAGTATTTT
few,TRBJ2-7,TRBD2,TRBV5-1,CASSLTPSGTYEQYF,TGCGCCAGCAGCTTGACGCCTAGCGGAACCTACGAGCAGTACTTC
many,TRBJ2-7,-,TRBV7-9,CASSSTDYEQYF,TGTGCCAGCAGCTCGACGGACTACGAGCAGTACTTC
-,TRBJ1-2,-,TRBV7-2,CASSLVSGKNNYGYTF,TGTGCCAGCAGCTTAGTTTCAGGGAAGAATAACTATGGCTACACCTTC
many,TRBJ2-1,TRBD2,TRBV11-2,CASSLSGGSYNEQFF,TGTGCCAGCAGCTTATCGGGGGGCTCCTACAATGAGCAGTTCTTC